The 18 T cell receptor beta chains presented below share a single source sample, sequenced in a study of shared clonotypes between healthy human individuals (dated by TCRdb to the early 2020s). Library prep was done by the immunoSEQ multiplex PCR assay. In TCRdb, the immuneACCESS table is reduced to in-frame sequences with V and J assigned. These tables do not hold every clone; where another copy was compared, an unresolved V gene accounts for under half, and the others remain unexplained. The sample yields about 1 million clones; approximately 76% were counted once. The ten largest account for 1.2% to 1.5% of the sample. The specimen sequenced was memory CD4+ T cells sorted from blood. What this sample's cell subset or site label stands for: CD45RA-negative fraction. These receptors all stem from a man between 18 and 29 years old in good health.

The chain employs TRBV27 and TRBJ1-5, with D hard to call. CDR1 and CDR2 (germline): MNHEY, SMNVEV (reference sequence). V was clipped by 2 bases and J by 6 bases, with 11 bases between them. The CDR3 has 14 amino acids. The CDR3 nucleotides read TGTGCCAGCAGTTTAGGTAGTTCCAGTCAGCCCCAGCATTTT. This encodes CASSLGSSSQPQHF.

This clone showed up just once. Other DNA sequences in the sample encode the same CDR3. V usage is TRBV5-1 and J usage is TRBJ1-1; D unclear. V lost 2 bases, J lost 1 base, and 6 bases lay in between. Germline values: CDR1 SGHRS, CDR2 YFSETQ. CDR3 length: 13 amino acids. The CDR3 protein is CASSFQENTEAFF. CDR3 bases: TGCGCCAGCAGCTTCCAAGAGAACACTGAAGCTTTCTTT.

The rearrangement uses TRBV18 and TRBJ2-1, with TRBD2 matching 9 bases. This CDR3 is built from 15 residues. Germline assignment: CDR1 KGHSH and CDR2 LQKENI. Trimming at V came to 6 bases and at J to 5 bases, leaving 8 bases not matched to a gene. In DNA form, the CDR3 reads TGTGCCAGCTCCCCCGGGACTAGCAGCCACAATGAGCAGTTCTTC. It codes for CASSPGTSSHNEQFF.

V gene TRBV7-2 combines with J gene TRBJ1-5, with TRBD1 identical over 8 bases. The germline V gene encodes CDR1 SGHTA and CDR2 FQGNSA. Trimming at V came to 6 bases and at J to 5 bases, leaving 0 bases not matched to a gene. The CDR3 sequence is 12 residues long. CDR3: CASRTGDQPQHF. As DNA, the CDR3 is TGTGCCAGCAGGACAGGGGATCAGCCCCAGCATTTT.

V and J are TRBV6-6 and TRBJ2-2; tentative D call: TRBD1 (6 bases). Germline CDR1 MNHNY, CDR2 SVGAGI (reference sequence). Between the trimmed V and J ends, which lost 0 bases and 4 bases, there was a span of 9 bases. This CDR3 spans 15 amino acids. In DNA form, the CDR3 reads TGTGCCAGCAGTTACTCGCAGGGGATCACCGGGGAGCTGTTTTTT. Translated, it gives CASSYSQGITGELFF.

The chain joins TRBV7-2 to TRBJ2-7; TRBD2 matches at 14 bases. V trimming: 2 bases; J trimming: 6 bases; junction bases outside the gene matches: 3. The CDR3 has 15 amino acids. The germline gives CDR1 SGHTA, CDR2 FQGNSA. The chain's CDR3 is CASSLMGLAGVEQYF. CDR3 nucleotides: TGTGCCAGCAGCTTAATGGGACTAGCGGGAGTCGAGCAGTACTTC.

This clone was seen more than once but under ten times. The chain combines TRBV27 with TRBJ2-1; 8 bases are a match to TRBD2. Losses at the gene ends were 0 bases for V and 0 bases for J; bases not matched to a gene: 10. Germline lookup yields CDR1 MNHEY and CDR2 SMNVEV (reference sequence). The CDR3 runs 19 residues. In nucleotides, the CDR3 is TGTGCCAGCAGTTTATCCTGGGTGACTAGCGTGAGCTCCTACAATGAGCAGTTCTTC. It yields the protein CASSLSWVTSVSSYNEQFF.

This chain links TRBV7-9 with TRBJ2-1; perhaps TRBD2 as D (7 bases). The CDR3 is 14 amino acids. Trimming took 2 bases from V and 7 from J, leaving 12 bases between them. Germline lookup yields CDR1 SEHNR and CDR2 FQNEAQ (reference sequence). CDR3 DNA sequence: TGTGCCAGCAGCTTACAGGGGAGGGAGAATGAGCAGTTCTTC. Protein sequence: CASSLQGRENEQFF.

The chain couples TRBV4-1 to TRBJ1-5, with D possibly being TRBD1 (6 bases). Germline CDR1 is MGHRA and CDR2 is YSYEKL. CDR3 size: 15 residues. The V end was cut by 1 base, the J end by 0 bases, with 7 bases between. The CDR3 DNA reads as TGCGCCAGCAGCCAAGGAGGGGGTAGCAATCAGCCCCAGCATTTT. It specifies CASSQGGGSNQPQHF.

This clone was observed at least ten times. V is TRBV6-1 and J is TRBJ1-2; the D gene is possibly TRBD1 (5 bases). This CDR3 has 14 residues. Germline assignment: CDR1 MNHNS and CDR2 SASEGT. V lost 0 bases and J lost 8, with 13 bases in between. The CDR3 DNA is TGTGCCAGCAGTGAAGCGGTGGGGAAGGGGGGCTACACCTTC. It is translated as CASSEAVGKGGYTF.

The rearrangement uses TRBV28 and TRBJ2-7; TRBD1 aligns across 8 bases. This CDR3 contains 16 residues. Germline assignment: CDR1 MDHEN and CDR2 SYDVKM. J was trimmed by 0 bases and V by 5 bases; bases with no gene match: 9. The DNA for the CDR3 is TGTGCCAGCAGTCCGTGGGACAGGCGACTCTCCTACGAGCAGTACTTC. Amino acids: CASSPWDRRLSYEQYF.

The chain is built from TRBV6-6 and TRBJ2-1; D remains ambiguous. V lost 3 bases, J lost 9 bases, and 12 bases lay in between. The CDR3 spans 13 residues. Germline values: CDR1 MNHNY, CDR2 SVGAGI (reference sequence). In DNA, the CDR3 is TGTGCCAGCAGTTATTTTATAGGCGGTGAGCAGTTCTTC. Amino acid sequence: CASSYFIGGEQFF.

CDR3 sequence: CASSPGDRGGPKSYGYTF. CDR3 bases: TGTGCCAGCTCACCAGGGGACAGGGGAGGCCCGAAATCCTATGGCTACACCTTC. The chain couples TRBV18 to TRBJ1-2, with 10 bases identical to TRBD1. V lost 2 bases to trimming and J lost 4 bases; unmatched junction nucleotides: 13. CDR1 is KGHSH, CDR2 LQKENI, per germline. This CDR3 is 18 amino acids long.

This chain joins TRBV6-5 and TRBJ2-2; D remains ambiguous. The ends were cut back, 5 bases at V and 2 bases at J, with 6 bases in the middle. Germline V lookup: CDR1 MNHEY, CDR2 SVGAGI. The CDR3 has 13 amino acids. CDR3 sequence reads: CASSPVNTGELFF. The CDR3 DNA is TGTGCCAGCAGTCCGGTAAACACCGGGGAGCTGTTTTTT.

The chain joins TRBV14 to TRBJ2-7; 7 positions agree with TRBD1. This CDR3 contains 16 residues. Germline CDR1 reads SGHDN; CDR2 reads FVKESK. With 4 bases clipped from V and 7 bases from J, the junction kept 16 bases outside the gene matches. This CDR3 is CASSRPTGLNRPEQYF. CDR3 nucleotide sequence: TGTGCCAGCAGCCGCCCGACAGGGCTCAACCGCCCTGAGCAGTACTTC. Filled out from reference TRBV14 and TRBJ2-7, the complete variable domain reads EAGVTQFPSHSVIEKGQTVTLRCDPISGHDNLYWYRRVMGKEIKFLLHFVKESKQDESGMPNNRFLAERTGGTYSTLKVQPAELEDSGVYFCASSRPTGLNRPEQYFGPGTRLTVT.

V gene TRBV28 combines with J gene TRBJ1-1; D might be TRBD1 (5 bases). Germline V gene lookup returns CDR1 MDHEN and CDR2 SYDVKM. V dropped 8 bases and J dropped 0 bases, with 19 bases sitting between them. There are 16 residues in the CDR3. In DNA form, the CDR3 reads TGTGCCAGCGGCCCCCGGGGGAGAGGGCTGAACACTGAAGCTTTCTTT. Amino acids: CASGPRGRGLNTEAFF.

The V gene is TRBV5-4, the J gene TRBJ2-7, with TRBD2 matching over 7 bases. The CDR3 is 11 amino acids. CDR1 and CDR2 (germline): SGHNT, YYREEE (reference sequence). V shed 8 bases and J 3 bases; nucleotides not matched to a gene: 2. CDR3 in amino acids: CARLACYEQYF. For the CDR3, the DNA is TGTGCCAGACTAGCGTGCTACGAGCAGTACTTC. The full variable domain, rest sourced from reference TRBV5-4 and TRBJ2-7, is ETGVTQSPTHLIKTRGQQVTLRCSSQSGHNTVSWYQQALGQGPQFIFQYYREEENGRGNFPPRFSGLQFPNYSSELNVNALELDDSALYLCARLACYEQYFGPGTRLTVT.

This clone was seen more than once but under ten times. The junction departs from the called germline gene at one end, perhaps through a read error. The V and J genes are TRBV28 and TRBJ1-2; perhaps TRBD1 as D (5 bases). This CDR3 region has 14 residues. CDR1 MDHEN and CDR2 SYDVKM come from the germline V gene. CDR3 sequence reads: CASTVGGGNDGYTF. CDR3 DNA sequence: TGTGCCAGCACCGTCGGGGGGGGTAACGATGGCTACACCTTC.